What follows are 28 T cell receptor beta chains derived from one specimen sequenced in a study of identical twins. TCRdb independently ran MiXCR on the 5' RACE reads; one entry per CDR3 protein. The sample lists over 200,000 distinct CDR3 sequences; around 6.5% were seen once. These data were also reused for a study on T cells expressing NK-cell markers.

The specimen sequenced was CD8+ T cells sorted from blood. The receptors derive from a woman aged 18-30 years in good health.

This sequence joins TRBV9 and TRBJ1-1; maybe TRBD1 (5 bases). Germline V gene data show CDR1 as SGDLS and CDR2 as YYNGEE. The V and J ends lost 2 bases and 5 bases respectively, with 10 bases between them. The CDR3 is 13 amino acids. CDR3 nucleotides: TGTGCCAGCAGCGTCTTCGGGGGAACTGAAGCTTTCTTT. It yields the protein CASSVFGGTEAFF.

This clonotype was found many times. The V gene is TRBV6-5, the J gene TRBJ2-7; tentative D call: TRBD2 (6 bases). The CDR3 has 13 amino acids. Trimming removed 3 bases from V and 5 bases from J, with 11 bases in between. Germline CDR1 is MNHEY and CDR2 is SVGAGI. Here the CDR3 DNA reads TGTGCCAGCAGTTATCAGGGAGGCAACGAGCAGTACTTC. Translating gives CASSYQGGNEQYF.

In its sample, this clonotype was seen many times. CDR3 coding DNA: TGCAGTGCTAGAGGGTTCGGGGACTCACAACACGAGCAGTACTTC. Protein sequence: CSARGFGDSQHEQYF. The gene calls are TRBV20-1 and TRBJ2-7; D possibly corresponds to TRBD2 (6 bases). Trimming removed 1 base at V and 5 bases at J, with 18 bases between. CDR1 DFQATT and CDR2 SNEGSKA come from the germline V gene (reference sequence). The CDR3 is 15 amino acids.

This clonotype was detected only a few times. The chain joins TRBV12-3 or TRBV12-4 to TRBJ1-4, with D tentatively TRBD1 (5 bases). V lost 6 bases and J 8 bases, leaving 16 bases between the germline ends. The CDR3 loop spans 14 amino acids. CDR3 region: CASSYRSSSEKLFF. The CDR3 nucleotides read TGTGCCAGCAGCTACAGGTCCAGTTCGGAAAAACTGTTTTTT.

The chain couples TRBV30 to TRBJ2-2; 7 bases fit TRBD1. The V gene end was trimmed by 3 bases and the J gene end by 6 bases; junction bases not matched to a gene: 1. The CDR3 consists of 12 residues. Germline CDR1 GTSNPN, CDR2 SVGIG (reference sequence). This CDR3 reads CAWSQGAGELFF. CDR3 sequence (DNA): TGTGCCTGGAGCCAGGGGGCCGGGGAGCTGTTTTTT.

At least ten counts were recorded for this clonotype. This rearrangement joins TRBV20-1 to TRBJ2-7; weak D call: TRBD2 (5 bases). Per germline, CDR1 DFQATT and CDR2 SNEGSKA (reference sequence). Trimming took 2 bases from V and 0 from J, leaving 8 bases between them. The CDR3 extends over 13 amino acids. CDR3 in amino acids: CSARSGLSYEQYF. CDR3 nucleotide sequence: TGCAGTGCTAGATCCGGACTCTCCTACGAGCAGTACTTC.

This clonotype occurred a few times. The rearrangement joins TRBV7-9 to TRBJ2-3; TRBD2 matches 8 bases. Trimming at V came to 5 bases and at J to 4 bases, leaving 11 bases not matched to a gene. CDR3 length: 16 residues. Looked up from germline, CDR1 is SEHNR and CDR2 is FQNEAQ (reference sequence). CDR3 in DNA: TGTGCCAGCAGCGGATCGACTAGCGTGGTAGCAGATACGCAGTATTTT. It yields the protein CASSGSTSVVADTQYF.

This chain uses TRBV2 with TRBJ2-3; D is possibly TRBD2 (6 bases). The CDR3 length is 14 residues. V gave up 8 bases and J gave up 4 bases, with 16 bases separating them. Germline V gene lookup returns CDR1 SNHLY and CDR2 FYNNEI. CDR3 DNA sequence: TGTGCCAGCGAGCCGGGAGCGCAGGCAGATACGCAGTATTTT. This gives the protein CASEPGAQADTQYF.

The V call is TRBV11-1, the J call TRBJ2-7; 12 bases agree with TRBD2. V was clipped by 4 bases and J by 5 bases; unmatched bases: 18. CDR3 size: 19 residues. The V gene's germline CDR1 is SGHAT and CDR2 FQDESV (reference sequence). Written as DNA, the CDR3 is TGTGCCAGCAGCTCCCTAGTCACTGCGACTAGCGGGAGAACACACGAGCAGTACTTC. This translates into CASSSLVTATSGRTHEQYF.

This chain connects TRBV7-2 to TRBJ2-1, with D unclear. Germline CDR1 is SGHTA and CDR2 is FQGNSA. Trimming pared 1 base from V and 2 bases from J, leaving 12 bases between. This CDR3 has 16 residues. Written as DNA, the CDR3 is TGTGCCAGCAGCTTAGAGTTCGCGACGACCTACAATGAGCAGTTCTTC. It is translated as CASSLEFATTYNEQFF.

This clonotype was observed a few times. The chain carries TRBV27 and TRBJ2-3; 12 nucleotides line up with TRBD2. This CDR3 has 18 amino acids. Looked up from germline, CDR1 is MNHEY and CDR2 is SMNVEV (reference sequence). V lost 3 bases and J lost 6; bases outside the gene matches: 13. The DNA of the CDR3 is TGTGCCAGCAGTTTCCTAGCGGGAGGGCCGGGGGCTTTGGATACGCAGTATTTT. It is translated as CASSFLAGGPGALDTQYF.

This clonotype showed up just a few times. The chain links TRBV28 to TRBJ2-3, with D possibly being TRBD1 (6 bases). Trimming pared 6 bases from V and 1 base from J, leaving 23 bases between. CDR1 and CDR2 from the germline V gene are MDHEN and SYDVKM. This CDR3 spans 18 amino acids. In nucleotides, the CDR3 is TGTGCCAGCAGCTCTGACCGGGACATCTCTATCCGCACAGATACGCAGTATTTT. It yields the protein CASSSDRDISIRTDTQYF.

The J gene is TRBJ2-6, the V gene TRBV30; a weak D match, TRBD1 (5 bases). CDR3 size: 12 residues. The V end lost 7 bases, the J end lost 5 bases, and 9 bases lay between the germline ends. Germline lookup yields CDR1 GTSNPN and CDR2 SVGIG (reference sequence). CDR3: CASDSWANVLTF. The DNA of the CDR3 is TGTGCCTCCGACAGTTGGGCCAACGTCCTGACTTTC. Variable domain in full (rest from reference TRBV30 and TRBJ2-6): SQTIHQWPATLVQPVGSPLSLECTVEGTSNPNLYWYRQAAGRGLQLLFYSVGIGQISSEVPQNLSASRPQDRQFILSSKKLLLSDSGFYLCASDSWANVLTFGAGSRLTVL.

The chain links TRBV7-9 to TRBJ2-3; 7 bases are a match to TRBD2. The CDR3 is 12 amino acids. Germline V gives CDR1 SEHNR, CDR2 FQNEAQ (reference sequence). V trimming: 11 bases; J trimming: 2 bases; junction bases outside the gene matches: 4. In nucleotides, the CDR3 is TGTGCCGGGGGGGGACCCACAGATACGCAGTATTTT. Translation gives CAGGGPTDTQYF.

This clonotype was observed a few times. The gene calls are TRBV9 and TRBJ1-2, with 7 bases fitting TRBD1. The junction had 12 bases not matched to a gene; V was cut back by 3 bases and J by 4 bases. The length of the CDR3 is 16 residues. Germline V gene lookup returns CDR1 SGDLS and CDR2 YYNGEE. The CDR3 is CASSETAGGGGYGYTF. As DNA, the CDR3 is TGTGCCAGCAGCGAGACCGCAGGGGGTGGTGGCTATGGCTACACCTTC. Full variable domain (missing parts from reference TRBV9 and TRBJ1-2): DSGVTQTPKHLITATGQRVTLRCSPRSGDLSVYWYQQSLDQGLQFLIQYYNGEERAKGNILERFSAQQFPDLHSELNLSSLELGDSALYFCASSETAGGGGYGYTFGSGTRLTVV.

This clonotype was counted a few times. The chain carries TRBV12-3 or TRBV12-4 and TRBJ2-7, with 10 bases that match TRBD2. V shed 3 bases, J shed 3 bases, and the junction held 11 bases outside the gene matches. The CDR3 is 17 residues long. CDR3 sequence reads: CASSFRSRLAGFYEQYF. CDR3 DNA: TGTGCCAGCAGTTTTAGAAGCCGACTAGCGGGTTTCTACGAGCAGTACTTC.

The genes are TRBV11-2 and TRBJ2-2; 7 bases are a match to TRBD1. V lost 5 bases, J lost 4 bases, and 7 bases stayed unmatched. Germline V gene data show CDR1 as SGHAT and CDR2 as FQNNGV. This CDR3 has 15 amino acids. The DNA of the CDR3 is TGTGCCAGCAGCGCACAGGGGAAGGGCACCGGGGAGCTGTTTTTT. This sequence encodes CASSAQGKGTGELFF.

This clonotype was seen at least ten times. The chain has TRBV6-4 and TRBJ2-3; D tentatively reads TRBD1 or TRBD2 (6 bases each). The V gene lost 0 bases and the J gene lost 3 bases, with 10 bases spanning the gap. The germline CDR1 and CDR2 sequences are MRHNA and SNTAGT. There are 15 residues in the CDR3. DNA of the CDR3: TGTGCCAGCAGTGACTCTGGGGGGCTGACAGATACGCAGTATTTT. This translates into CASSDSGGLTDTQYF.

This clonotype was observed at least ten times. The chain is built from TRBV27 and TRBJ2-1; weak D call: TRBD1 (5 bases). This CDR3 is built from 14 residues. V was cut by 5 bases and J by 6 bases, with 14 bases left in between. Germline V gives CDR1 MNHEY, CDR2 SMNVEV (reference sequence). The DNA of the CDR3 is TGTGCCAGCAGTCCAGGGTTTTCGGTCAATGAGCAGTTCTTC. Protein: CASSPGFSVNEQFF.

This clonotype was counted many times. The chain carries TRBV7-2 and TRBJ2-1; 9 bases fit TRBD1. Trimming at V came to 6 bases and at J to 8 bases, leaving 11 bases not matched to a gene. This CDR3 spans 15 amino acids. Germline V gene sequence: CDR1 SGHTA, CDR2 FQGNSA. This CDR3 is CASSLSGQGGDEQFF. The CDR3 bases are TGTGCCAGCAGTCTGTCGGGACAGGGAGGAGATGAGCAGTTCTTC.

The sample holds a few counts of this clonotype. The rearrangement joins TRBV15 to TRBJ2-3; weak D call: TRBD2 (6 bases). The CDR3 has 13 residues. The ends were cut back, 5 bases at V and 0 bases at J, with 6 bases in the middle. Per the germline V gene, CDR1 is LNHNV and CDR2 is YYDKDF (reference sequence). CDR3 residues: CATSGTSTDTQYF. The CDR3 DNA follows: TGTGCCACCAGCGGGACTAGCACAGATACGCAGTATTTT.

This clonotype was counted between two and nine times. V usage is TRBV15 and J usage is TRBJ2-1; D remains unclear. The CDR3 spans 14 residues. Trimming took 5 bases from V and 8 from J, leaving 16 bases between them. Germline CDR1 reads LNHNV; CDR2 reads YYDKDF (reference sequence). The CDR3 DNA follows: TGTGCCACCAGCTTAGGACCCGAGTGGTATGAGCAGTTCTTC. Translated: CATSLGPEWYEQFF.

This clonotype was observed at least ten times. The J gene is TRBJ2-5, the V gene TRBV6-2 or TRBV6-3; the match to TRBD2 covers 11 bases. V lost 5 bases and J lost 4; bases outside the gene matches: 3. Germline V CDR1 and CDR2: MNHEY, SVGEGT. This CDR3 is 14 amino acids long. The CDR3 loop is CASSTTSGRETQYF. As DNA, the CDR3 is TGTGCCAGCAGTACAACTAGCGGGAGAGAGACCCAGTACTTC.

This clonotype was seen only a few times. The chain employs TRBV7-9 and TRBJ2-2; D is unclear. Between the trimmed V and J ends, which lost 6 bases and 4 bases, there was a span of 18 bases. The V gene's germline CDR1 is SEHNR and CDR2 FQNEAQ (reference sequence). This CDR3 region has 16 residues. CDR3 residues: CASSSNRELRTGELFF. CDR3 coding DNA: TGTGCCAGCAGTTCCAACCGCGAATTACGCACCGGGGAGCTGTTTTTT. The complete variable domain, with remaining parts taken from reference TRBV7-9 and TRBJ2-2, reads DTGVSQNPRHKITKRGQNVTFRCDPISEHNRLYWYRQTLGQGPEFLTYFQNEAQLEKSRLLSDRFSAERPKGSFSTLEIQRTEQGDSAMYLCASSSNRELRTGELFFGEGSRLTVL.

The CDR3 protein is CASSLEQGSYEQYF. CDR3 nucleotide sequence: TGTGCCAGCAGCTTAGAACAGGGCTCCTACGAGCAGTACTTC. V and J are TRBV7-6 and TRBJ2-7; perhaps TRBD1 as D (6 bases). CDR1 is SGHVS, CDR2 FNYEAQ, per germline. Trimming left V 1 base short and J 0 bases short, with 7 bases between. This CDR3 has 14 amino acids. The variable domain in full, with the rest retrieved from reference TRBV7-6 and TRBJ2-7, is GAGVSQSPRYKVTKRGQDVALRCDPISGHVSLYWYRQALGQGPEFLTYFNYEAQQDKSGLPNDRFSAERPEGSISTLTIQRTEQRDSAMYRCASSLEQGSYEQYFGPGTRLTVT.

In its sample, this clonotype was seen a few times. The chain joins TRBV12-3 or TRBV12-4 to TRBJ2-1; maybe TRBD1 (8 bases). Trimming took off 8 bases at V and 9 bases at J, with 20 bases between the two ends. This CDR3 comprises 14 residues. CDR3 region: CASLSGGGSFEQFF. CDR3 nucleotide sequence: TGTGCCAGCCTCTCAGGGGGCGGGAGTTTTGAGCAGTTCTTC.

The gene calls are TRBV14 and TRBJ2-7, with D perhaps matching TRBD2 (6 bases). CDR1 SGHDN and CDR2 FVKESK come from the germline V gene. The V gene lost 6 bases and the J gene lost 2 bases, with 14 bases spanning the gap. The CDR3 extends over 14 amino acids. The CDR3 here is CASSASVMPYEQYF. In DNA form, the CDR3 reads TGTGCCAGCAGTGCTAGCGTTATGCCCTACGAGCAGTACTTC. Using reference TRBV14 and TRBJ2-7 for the parts outside the CDR3, the full variable domain is EAGVTQFPSHSVIEKGQTVTLRCDPISGHDNLYWYRRVMGKEIKFLLHFVKESKQDESGMPNNRFLAERTGGTYSTLKVQPAELEDSGVYFCASSASVMPYEQYFGPGTRLTVT.

This clonotype was detected a few times. The chain recombines TRBV7-9 with TRBJ2-7; D is unclear. Germline V gives CDR1 SEHNR, CDR2 FQNEAQ (reference sequence). Trimming stripped 4 bases from V and 1 base from J, with 5 bases between. This CDR3 comprises 12 residues. The CDR3 nucleotides read TGTGCCAGCAGCTACCTATCCTACGAGCAGTACTTC. Translating gives CASSYLSYEQYF.